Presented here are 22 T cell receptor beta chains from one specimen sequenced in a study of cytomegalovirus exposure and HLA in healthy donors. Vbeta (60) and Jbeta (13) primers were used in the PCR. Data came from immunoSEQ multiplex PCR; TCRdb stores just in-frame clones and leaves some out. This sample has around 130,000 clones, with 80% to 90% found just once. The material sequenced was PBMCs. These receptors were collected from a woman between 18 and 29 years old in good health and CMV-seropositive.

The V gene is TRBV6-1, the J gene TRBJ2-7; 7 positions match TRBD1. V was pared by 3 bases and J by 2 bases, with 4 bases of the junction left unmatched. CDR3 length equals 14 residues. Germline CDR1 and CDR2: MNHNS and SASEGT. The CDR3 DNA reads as TGTGCCAGCAGTGAGATGACAGGGACCTACGAGCAGTACTTC. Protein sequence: CASSEMTGTYEQYF.

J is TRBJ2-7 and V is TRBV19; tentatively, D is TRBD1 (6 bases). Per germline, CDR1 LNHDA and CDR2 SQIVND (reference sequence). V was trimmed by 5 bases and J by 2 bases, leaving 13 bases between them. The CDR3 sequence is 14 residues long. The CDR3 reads CASSLGDTPYEQYF. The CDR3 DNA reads TGTGCCAGTAGTCTCGGGGACACCCCCTACGAGCAGTACTTC.

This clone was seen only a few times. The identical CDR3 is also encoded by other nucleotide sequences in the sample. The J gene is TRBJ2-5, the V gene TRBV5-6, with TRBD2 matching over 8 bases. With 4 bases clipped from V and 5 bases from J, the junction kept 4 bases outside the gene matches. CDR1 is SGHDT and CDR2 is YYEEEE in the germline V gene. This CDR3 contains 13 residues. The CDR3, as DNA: TGTGCCAGCAGCGGCGCGGGGGGTGAGACCCAGTACTTC. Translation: CASSGAGGETQYF.

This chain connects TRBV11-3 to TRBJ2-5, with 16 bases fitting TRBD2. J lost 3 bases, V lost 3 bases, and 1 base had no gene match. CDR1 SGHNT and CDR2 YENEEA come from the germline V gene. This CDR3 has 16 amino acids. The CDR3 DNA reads TGTGCCAGCAGCTTGGGACTAGCGGGGGGGGAAGAGACCCAGTACTTC. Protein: CASSLGLAGGEETQYF.

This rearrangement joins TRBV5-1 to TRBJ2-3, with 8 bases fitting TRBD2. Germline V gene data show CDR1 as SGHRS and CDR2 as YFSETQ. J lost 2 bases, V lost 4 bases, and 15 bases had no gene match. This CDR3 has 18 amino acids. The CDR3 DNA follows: TGCGCCAGCAGCCTTAAGCTTGGCGGGGGGCAGATCACAGATACGCAGTATTTT. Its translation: CASSLKLGGGQITDTQYF.

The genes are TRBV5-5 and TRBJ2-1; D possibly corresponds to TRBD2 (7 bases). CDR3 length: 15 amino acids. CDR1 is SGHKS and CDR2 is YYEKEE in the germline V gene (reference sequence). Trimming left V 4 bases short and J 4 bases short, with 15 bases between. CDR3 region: CASSPEGGWYNEQFF. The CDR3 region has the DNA TGTGCCAGCAGCCCAGAGGGGGGGTGGTACAATGAGCAGTTCTTC.

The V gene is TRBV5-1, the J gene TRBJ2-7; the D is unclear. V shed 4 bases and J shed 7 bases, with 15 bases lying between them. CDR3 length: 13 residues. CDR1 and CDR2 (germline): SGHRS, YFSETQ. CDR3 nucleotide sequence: TGCGCCAGCAGCCCCGCAAGAAAGGAGGAGCAGTACTTC. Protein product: CASSPARKEEQYF.

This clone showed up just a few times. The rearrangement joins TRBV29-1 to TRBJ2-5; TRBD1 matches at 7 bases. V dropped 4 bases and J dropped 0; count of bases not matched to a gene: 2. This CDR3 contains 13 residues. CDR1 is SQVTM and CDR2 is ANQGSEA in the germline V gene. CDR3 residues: CSVAGQNQETQYF. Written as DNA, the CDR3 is TGCAGCGTTGCGGGACAGAACCAAGAGACCCAGTACTTC.

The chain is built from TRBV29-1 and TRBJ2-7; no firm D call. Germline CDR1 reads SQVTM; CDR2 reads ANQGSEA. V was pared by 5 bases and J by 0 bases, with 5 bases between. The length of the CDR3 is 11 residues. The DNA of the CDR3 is TGCAGCGTTTTCATCTCCTACGAGCAGTACTTC. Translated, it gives CSVFISYEQYF.

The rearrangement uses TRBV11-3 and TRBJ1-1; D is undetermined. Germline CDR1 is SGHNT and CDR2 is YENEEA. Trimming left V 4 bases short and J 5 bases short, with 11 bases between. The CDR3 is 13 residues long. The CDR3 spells CASSSSRRTEAFF. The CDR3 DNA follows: TGTGCCAGCAGCTCATCACGGAGGACTGAAGCTTTCTTT.

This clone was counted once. The CDR3 spells CASREGTGANVLTF. The CDR3 nucleotides read TGTGCCAGCAGAGAGGGAACTGGGGCCAACGTCCTGACTTTC. The rearrangement joins TRBV7-3 to TRBJ2-6; D may be TRBD2 (5 bases). The CDR3 spans 14 residues. Between the trimmed V and J ends, which lost 6 bases and 2 bases, there was a span of 8 bases. CDR1 and CDR2 (germline): SGHTA, FQGTGA.

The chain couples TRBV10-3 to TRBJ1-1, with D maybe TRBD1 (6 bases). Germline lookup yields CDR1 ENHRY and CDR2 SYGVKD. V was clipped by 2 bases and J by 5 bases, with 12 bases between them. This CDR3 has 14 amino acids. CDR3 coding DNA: TGTGCCATCAGTGAGGGGGGGGGCGGAACTGAAGCTTTCTTT. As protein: CAISEGGGGTEAFF.

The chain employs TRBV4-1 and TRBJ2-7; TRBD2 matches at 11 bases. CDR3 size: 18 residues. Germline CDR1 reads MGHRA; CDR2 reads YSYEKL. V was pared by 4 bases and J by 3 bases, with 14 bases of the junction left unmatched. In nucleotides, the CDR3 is TGCGCCAGCAGCCGCGGGGGCGTACTAGCGGGGGACTACTACGAGCAGTACTTC. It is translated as CASSRGGVLAGDYYEQYF.

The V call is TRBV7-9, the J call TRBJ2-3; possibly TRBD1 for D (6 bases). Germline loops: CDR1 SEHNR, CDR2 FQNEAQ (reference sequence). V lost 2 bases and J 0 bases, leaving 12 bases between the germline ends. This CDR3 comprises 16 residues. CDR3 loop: CASSLIGDTSTDTQYF. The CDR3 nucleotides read TGTGCCAGCAGCTTAATAGGGGACACTAGCACAGATACGCAGTATTTT.

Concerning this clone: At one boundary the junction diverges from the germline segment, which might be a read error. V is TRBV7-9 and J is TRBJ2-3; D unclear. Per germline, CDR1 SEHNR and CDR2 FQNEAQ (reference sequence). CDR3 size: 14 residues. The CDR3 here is CSSSLGRSSDTQYF. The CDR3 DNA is TGTTCCAGCAGCTTAGGTCGGAGTTCAGATACGCAGTATTTT.

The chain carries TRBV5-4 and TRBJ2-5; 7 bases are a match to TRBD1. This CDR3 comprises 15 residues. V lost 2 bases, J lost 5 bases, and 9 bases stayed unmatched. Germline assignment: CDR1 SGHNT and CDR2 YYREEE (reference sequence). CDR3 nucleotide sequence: TGTGCCAGCAGCTTTTTAGGGGGCGCGCGGGAGACCCAGTACTTC. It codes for CASSFLGGARETQYF.

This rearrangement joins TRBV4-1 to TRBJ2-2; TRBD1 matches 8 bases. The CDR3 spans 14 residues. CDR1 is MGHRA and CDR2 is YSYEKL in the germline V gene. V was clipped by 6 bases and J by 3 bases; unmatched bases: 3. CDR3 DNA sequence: TGCGCCAGCAGACTGGGACAGGACACCGGGGAGCTGTTTTTT. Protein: CASRLGQDTGELFF.

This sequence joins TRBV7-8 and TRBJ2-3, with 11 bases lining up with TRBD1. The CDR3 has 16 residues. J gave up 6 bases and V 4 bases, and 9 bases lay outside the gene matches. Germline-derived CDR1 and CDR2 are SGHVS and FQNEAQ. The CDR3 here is CASSSGQGALYDTQYF. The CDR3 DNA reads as TGTGCCAGCAGCTCCGGACAGGGGGCGCTTTACGATACGCAGTATTTT.

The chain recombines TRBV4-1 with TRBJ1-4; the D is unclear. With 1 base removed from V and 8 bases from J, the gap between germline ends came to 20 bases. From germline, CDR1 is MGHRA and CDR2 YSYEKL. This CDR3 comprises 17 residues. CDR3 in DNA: TGCGCCAGCAGCCAAGCACTGATCGGAGCCGCTCGAGAAAAACTGTTTTTT. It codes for CASSQALIGAAREKLFF.

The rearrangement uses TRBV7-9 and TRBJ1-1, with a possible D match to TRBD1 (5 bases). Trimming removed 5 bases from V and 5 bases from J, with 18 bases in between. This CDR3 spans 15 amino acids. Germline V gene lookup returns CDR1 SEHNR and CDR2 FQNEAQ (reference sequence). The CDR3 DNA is TGTGCCAGCAGCAAGATAGGAGGGGCCGGGACTGAAGCTTTCTTT. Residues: CASSKIGGAGTEAFF.

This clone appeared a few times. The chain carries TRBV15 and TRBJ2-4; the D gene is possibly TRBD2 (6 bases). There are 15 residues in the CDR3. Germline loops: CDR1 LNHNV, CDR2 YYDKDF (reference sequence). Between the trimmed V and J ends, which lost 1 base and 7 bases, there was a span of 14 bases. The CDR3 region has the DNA TGTGCCACCAGCAGAGTTAGCAGTGGGGGGAACATTCAGTACTTC. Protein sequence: CATSRVSSGGNIQYF.

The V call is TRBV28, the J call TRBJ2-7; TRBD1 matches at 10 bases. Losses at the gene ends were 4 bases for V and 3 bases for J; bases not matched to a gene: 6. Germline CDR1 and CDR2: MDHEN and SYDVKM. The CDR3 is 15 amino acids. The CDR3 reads CASSSGTGDFYEQYF. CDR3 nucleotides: TGTGCCAGCAGTTCCGGGACAGGGGATTTCTACGAGCAGTACTTC.